Following are 30 T cell receptor beta chains from one sample sequenced in a study of blood T cell repertoires in COVID-19. Assay: immunoSEQ multiplex PCR; the TCRdb copy retains only in-frame clones and omits some. The profile shows about 40,000 clones, roughly nine tenths of them singletons. Sequencing was done on a sample of peripheral blood. The receptors were sampled from a woman over 75 with active COVID-19.

This chain joins TRBV15 and TRBJ1-4; D may be TRBD1 (5 bases). CDR3 length equals 18 residues. V gave up 0 bases and J gave up 3 bases, with 17 bases separating them. Germline V CDR1 and CDR2: LNHNV, YYDKDF (reference sequence). The CDR3 nucleotides are TGTGCCACCAGCAGAGATGTAGGAGGGGCCGCGGCTAATGAAAAACTGTTTTTT. Translating it yields CATSRDVGGAAANEKLFF.

The chain carries TRBV6-5 and TRBJ1-2; 8 positions agree with TRBD1. V shed 2 bases and J 1 base; nucleotides not matched to a gene: 3. This CDR3 has 15 residues. CDR1 is MNHEY, CDR2 SVGAGI, per germline. CDR3 DNA: TGTGCCAGCAGTTACATAGGACAGGGTAACTATGGCTACACCTTC. Protein: CASSYIGQGNYGYTF.

CDR3 sequence: CASSSQGSANQPQHF. As DNA, the CDR3 is TGTGCCAGCAGCTCCCAGGGGTCCGCCAATCAGCCCCAGCATTTT. This chain uses TRBV7-2 with TRBJ1-5, with D possibly matching TRBD1 (6 bases). CDR1 and CDR2 from the germline V gene are SGHTA and FQGNSA. This CDR3 contains 15 residues. V was clipped by 4 bases and J by 3 bases, with 13 bases between them. The whole variable domain, filled in from reference TRBV7-2 and TRBJ1-5, reads GAGVSQSPSNKVTEKGKDVELRCDPISGHTALYWYRQSLGQGLEFLIYFQGNSAPDKSGLPSDRFSAERTGGSVSTLTIQRTQQEDSAVYLCASSSQGSANQPQHFGDGTRLSIL.

Here the CDR3 reads CASSPRTGDGNTIYF. CDR3 bases: TGCGCCAGCAGCCCTCGGACAGGGGATGGAAACACCATATATTTT. This chain joins TRBV5-1 and TRBJ1-3; the match to TRBD1 covers 9 bases. CDR3 length: 15 amino acids. Per the germline V gene, CDR1 is SGHRS and CDR2 is YFSETQ. V gave up 4 bases and J gave up 3 bases; unmatched junction bases: 5.

This chain joins TRBV21-1 and TRBJ1-1. TRBV21-1 is listed as a pseudogene. The CDR3 extends over 13 amino acids. CDR3 sequence reads: CASGRGTNTEAFF. DNA for the CDR3: TGTGCCAGCGGCCGGGGTACCAACACTGAAGCTTTCTTT.

A single count supports this clone. Other DNA sequences of this sample code for an identical CDR3. The chain has TRBV9 and TRBJ1-3; D gene uncertain. Germline-derived CDR1 and CDR2 are SGDLS and YYNGEE. The V and J ends lost 4 bases and 4 bases respectively, with 6 bases between them. CDR3 length equals 12 residues. The CDR3 sequence is CASSPRGNTIYF. The CDR3 nucleotides are TGTGCCAGCAGCCCCAGGGGAAACACCATATATTTT. Full variable domain (remainder filled in from reference TRBV9 and TRBJ1-3): DSGVTQTPKHLITATGQRVTLRCSPRSGDLSVYWYQQSLDQGLQFLIQYYNGEERAKGNILERFSAQQFPDLHSELNLSSLELGDSALYFCASSPRGNTIYFGEGSWLTVV.

The chain is built from TRBV5-8 and TRBJ2-1, with D tentatively TRBD1 (6 bases). V was clipped by 0 bases and J by 0 bases, with 10 bases between them. From germline, CDR1 is SGHTS and CDR2 YDEGEE. The CDR3 is 16 residues long. The CDR3: CASSLGKGGSYNEQFF. The CDR3 DNA reads TGTGCCAGCAGCTTGGGGAAAGGGGGCTCCTACAATGAGCAGTTCTTC.

This clone occurred once. The chain recombines TRBV7-8 with TRBJ1-4, with D perhaps matching TRBD1 (6 bases). Germline V gene data show CDR1 as SGHVS and CDR2 as FQNEAQ. The CDR3 is 17 residues long. The V end was cut by 1 base, the J end by 1 base, with 13 bases between. Here the CDR3 reads CASSLVGRGLTNEKLFF. CDR3 coding DNA: TGTGCCAGCAGCTTAGTTGGCAGGGGTTTAACTAATGAAAAACTGTTTTTT.

The V and J genes are TRBV24-1 and TRBJ2-1; 12 nucleotides align to TRBD2. The CDR3 sequence is 15 residues long. Germline CDR1 and CDR2: KGHDR and SFDVKD. The J segment lost 8 bases and the V segment lost 3 bases, leaving 4 bases of the junction unmatched. This CDR3 reads CATSDRLAGVYEQFF. The CDR3 bases are TGTGCCACCAGTGATAGACTAGCGGGGGTCTATGAGCAGTTCTTC.

The genes are TRBV4-2 and TRBJ2-1; TRBD2 agrees at 14 bases. Germline values: CDR1 LGHNA, CDR2 YNFKEQ. Unmatched junction bases numbered 5, after V lost 6 bases and J lost 7 bases. The CDR3 has 15 amino acids. The CDR3 is CASRLTSGGVNEQFF. The CDR3 bases are TGTGCCAGCAGGCTGACTAGCGGGGGGGTTAATGAGCAGTTCTTC.

This clone was seen a few times. V gene TRBV10-1 combines with J gene TRBJ2-3; no clear D. The V gene lost 6 bases and the J gene lost 2 bases, with 9 bases spanning the gap. Germline assignment: CDR1 WNHNN and CDR2 SYGVQD (reference sequence). This CDR3 comprises 13 residues. For the CDR3, the DNA is TGCGCCAGCAGCTTGGTACACACAGATACGCAGTATTTT. It codes for CASSLVHTDTQYF.

The chain employs TRBV12-3 or TRBV12-4 and TRBJ1-2, with D maybe TRBD1 (6 bases). This CDR3 comprises 13 residues. V lost 3 bases and J 8 bases, leaving 13 bases between the germline ends. The CDR3 here is CASSFRQAEGYTF. As DNA, the CDR3 is TGTGCCAGCAGTTTTAGACAGGCTGAGGGCTACACCTTC.

The chain employs TRBV5-4 and TRBJ2-5; TRBD1 agrees at 12 bases. The CDR3 sequence is 15 residues long. V shed 7 bases and J 5 bases; nucleotides not matched to a gene: 9. CDR1 is SGHNT and CDR2 is YYREEE in the germline V gene (reference sequence). The CDR3, as DNA: TGTGCCAGCCGATCCTCGGGACAGGGGGCGGAGACCCAGTACTTC. Protein product: CASRSSGQGAETQYF. Looking up the rest from reference TRBV5-4 and TRBJ2-5 gives the full variable domain: ETGVTQSPTHLIKTRGQQVTLRCSSQSGHNTVSWYQQALGQGPQFIFQYYREEENGRGNFPPRFSGLQFPNYSSELNVNALELDDSALYLCASRSSGQGAETQYFGPGTRLLVL.

This clone was detected only a few times. V usage is TRBV7-2 and J usage is TRBJ2-7, with 11 bases identical to TRBD1. The CDR3 is 15 amino acids. Germline assignment: CDR1 SGHTA and CDR2 FQGNSA. Unmatched junction bases numbered 2, after V lost 4 bases and J lost 0 bases. The CDR3 coding sequence is TGTGCCAGCAGCTGGGGACAGGGGGACTCCTACGAGCAGTACTTC. Its protein product is CASSWGQGDSYEQYF.

The gene calls are TRBV12-1 and TRBJ2-2; the table calls TRBD2, which could not be checked here. TRBV12-1 is recorded as a pseudogene. This CDR3 contains 22 residues. The CDR3 nucleotides are TGTGCCAGCAGCACAAATACCGGGACTACCTACCCACGGAAAGCGAACACCGGGGAGCTGTTTTTT. Encoded protein: CASSTNTGTTYPRKANTGELFF.

This clone appeared once. This chain connects TRBV9 to TRBJ2-5, with 8 bases identical to TRBD2. V lost 0 bases to trimming and J lost 1 base; unmatched junction nucleotides: 5. The germline gives CDR1 SGDLS, CDR2 YYNGEE. The CDR3 consists of 16 residues. CDR3 bases: TGTGCCAGCAGCGTAGGGACAGCGGGGGTCCAAGAGACCCAGTACTTC. This sequence encodes CASSVGTAGVQETQYF.

The chain carries TRBV11-1 and TRBJ2-3; D possibly corresponds to TRBD1 (5 bases). The CDR3 is made up of 15 amino acids. V was pared by 0 bases and J by 5 bases, with 12 bases between. CDR1 SGHAT and CDR2 FQDESV come from the germline V gene (reference sequence). The CDR3 sequence: CASSLAGRAGDTQYF. The DNA for the CDR3 is TGTGCCAGCAGCTTAGCCGGCAGGGCTGGAGATACGCAGTATTTT.

The gene calls are TRBV2 and TRBJ1-3; weak D call: TRBD1 (6 bases). The CDR3 contains 14 residues. The germline V gene has CDR1 SNHLY and CDR2 FYNNEI. Trimming stripped 5 bases from V and 11 bases from J, with 19 bases between. The CDR3 nucleotides are TGTGCCAGCAGTTTACGGACAGAAAGGTCGGCCATATATTTT. Amino acid sequence: CASSLRTERSAIYF.

The V gene is TRBV27, the J gene TRBJ2-3; no clear D gene. Trimming stripped 5 bases from V and 0 bases from J, with 15 bases between. The germline V gene encodes CDR1 MNHEY and CDR2 SMNVEV (reference sequence). This CDR3 is built from 16 residues. DNA for the CDR3: TGTGCCAGCAGTCCCTTCCGTAGTTCTAGCACAGATACGCAGTATTTT. Protein: CASSPFRSSSTDTQYF.

The chain combines TRBV10-3 with TRBJ2-2; 8 bases align to TRBD2. Trimming at V came to 1 base and at J to 1 base, leaving 2 bases not matched to a gene. The CDR3 consists of 16 residues. Germline lookup yields CDR1 ENHRY and CDR2 SYGVKD. The CDR3 DNA sequence: TGTGCCATCAGTGAGTTCGCGGGGGGGAACACCGGGGAGCTGTTTTTT. Its protein product is CAISEFAGGNTGELFF.

The chain combines TRBV6-5 with TRBJ1-1, with a tentative D call TRBD1 (6 bases). Germline-derived CDR1 and CDR2 are MNHEY and SVGAGI. V lost 4 bases and J 10 bases, leaving 16 bases between the germline ends. The CDR3 spans 13 residues. CDR3 loop: CASSSHSGASAFF. DNA of the CDR3: TGTGCCAGCAGTTCGCACTCAGGGGCATCAGCTTTCTTT.

CDR3 in amino acids: CSASGPGARVNEQFF. The CDR3 coding sequence is TGCAGTGCTAGTGGTCCAGGGGCGCGGGTAAATGAGCAGTTCTTC. J is TRBJ2-1 and V is TRBV20-1, with D possibly being TRBD1 (6 bases). CDR3 size: 15 residues. Trimming pared 3 bases from V and 7 bases from J, leaving 19 bases between. Germline CDR1 reads DFQATT; CDR2 reads SNEGSKA (reference sequence).

The chain is built from TRBV6-5 and TRBJ1-1; 8 bases match TRBD1. J lost 4 bases, V lost 6 bases, and 7 bases had no gene match. Germline CDR1 and CDR2: MNHEY and SVGAGI. This CDR3 region has 14 residues. The CDR3 spells CASSTQGAGTEAFF. In nucleotides, the CDR3 is TGTGCCAGCAGCACCCAGGGGGCAGGCACTGAAGCTTTCTTT.

This chain connects TRBV5-4 to TRBJ2-2; 8 bases agree with TRBD2. The length of the CDR3 is 15 residues. Germline assignment: CDR1 SGHNT and CDR2 YYREEE (reference sequence). Trimming cost V 4 bases and J 2 bases; bases outside gene matches: 4. CDR3 coding DNA: TGTGCCAGCAGCCCCGGGGGGGCCAACACCGGGGAGCTGTTTTTT. Residues: CASSPGGANTGELFF.

This chain uses TRBV5-8 with TRBJ2-1; no definite D call. The CDR3 runs to 15 residues. CDR1 is SGHTS, CDR2 YDEGEE, per germline. V lost 1 base and J 6 bases, leaving 14 bases between the germline ends. The CDR3 spells CASSLKRRLGNEQFF. Written as DNA, the CDR3 is TGTGCCAGCAGCTTGAAAAGGCGACTTGGCAATGAGCAGTTCTTC.

This chain joins TRBV27 and TRBJ1-2, with 9 bases aligning to TRBD1. The germline V gene encodes CDR1 MNHEY and CDR2 SMNVEV (reference sequence). Trimming removed 6 bases from V and 1 base from J; junction bases left unmatched: 3. The CDR3 extends over 14 amino acids. The CDR3 protein is CASRGQGYNYGYTF. The CDR3 nucleotides read TGTGCCAGCAGGGGACAGGGCTATAACTATGGCTACACCTTC.

The CDR3 spells CASSPTGGTDTQYF. In DNA form, the CDR3 reads TGTGCCAGCAGCCCTACCGGGGGCACAGATACGCAGTATTTT. The J gene is TRBJ2-3, the V gene TRBV7-2; D is perhaps TRBD2 (5 bases). Germline CDR1 reads SGHTA; CDR2 reads FQGNSA. The V gene lost 5 bases and the J gene lost 1 base, with 10 bases spanning the gap. The length of the CDR3 is 14 residues.

The chain recombines TRBV27 with TRBJ2-7, with 11 bases aligning to TRBD2. Trimming at V came to 1 base and at J to 3 bases, leaving 8 bases not matched to a gene. CDR3 size: 17 residues. From germline, CDR1 is MNHEY and CDR2 SMNVEV (reference sequence). The DNA of the CDR3 is TGTGCCAGCAGTTTATTGCGTAGCGGGGGGGCCCGCTACGAGCAGTACTTC. It specifies CASSLLRSGGARYEQYF.

This clone appeared a few times. The rearrangement joins TRBV27 to TRBJ1-5; a weak D match, TRBD1 (5 bases). Looked up from germline, CDR1 is MNHEY and CDR2 is SMNVEV (reference sequence). Trimming pared 0 bases from V and 3 bases from J, leaving 9 bases between. This CDR3 is 15 amino acids long. The CDR3 DNA sequence: TGTGCCAGCAGTTTATCGAGGACAACCAATCAGCCCCAGCATTTT. Protein sequence: CASSLSRTTNQPQHF.

The rearrangement links TRBV11-2 to TRBJ2-5; a weak D match, TRBD1 (5 bases). Trimming removed 0 bases at V and 0 bases at J, with 14 bases between. The V gene's germline CDR1 is SGHAT and CDR2 FQNNGV. The CDR3 is 17 residues long. As DNA, the CDR3 is TGTGCCAGCAGCTTAGATCGTGGACACAGGTACCAAGAGACCCAGTACTTC. Translating gives CASSLDRGHRYQETQYF.